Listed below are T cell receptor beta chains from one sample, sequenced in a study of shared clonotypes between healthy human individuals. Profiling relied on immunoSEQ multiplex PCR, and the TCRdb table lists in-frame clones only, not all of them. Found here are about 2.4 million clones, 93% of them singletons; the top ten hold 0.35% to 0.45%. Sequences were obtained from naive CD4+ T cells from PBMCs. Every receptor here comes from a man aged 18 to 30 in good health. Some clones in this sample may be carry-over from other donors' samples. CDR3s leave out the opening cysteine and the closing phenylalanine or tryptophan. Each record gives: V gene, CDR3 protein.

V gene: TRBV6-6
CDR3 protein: ASSYLGQGGGYT

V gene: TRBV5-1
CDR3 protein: ASSSDRGREQY

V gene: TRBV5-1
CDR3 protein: ASSLVQETQY

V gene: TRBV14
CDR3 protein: ASSPRPGLATNTGELF

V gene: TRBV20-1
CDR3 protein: SASYFTEAF

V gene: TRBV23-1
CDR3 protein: ASSQTPLQHGNTIY

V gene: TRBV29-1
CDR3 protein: SAGQGAREQY

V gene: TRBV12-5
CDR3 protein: ASLLAGADTQY

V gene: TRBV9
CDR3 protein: ASSVAGLAVQETQY

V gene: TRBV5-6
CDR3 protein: ASSLDRSFYEQY

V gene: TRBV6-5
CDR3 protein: ASSNPDIYEQY

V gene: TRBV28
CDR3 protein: ASSPSPTAFSNQPQH

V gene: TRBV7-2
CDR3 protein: ASSFPNQGHGYT

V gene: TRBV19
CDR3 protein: ASSFREAYEQY

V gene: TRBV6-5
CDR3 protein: ASSYEGRSVGGYT

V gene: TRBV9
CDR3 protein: ASSPSPYEQY

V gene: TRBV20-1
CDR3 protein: SARDYNEQF

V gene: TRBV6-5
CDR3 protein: ASSLGFSIGYT

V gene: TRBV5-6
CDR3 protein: ASSPNLGRETDTQY

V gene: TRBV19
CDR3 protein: ASSPIRGSNYGYT

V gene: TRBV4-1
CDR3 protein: ASSPGLAGGREQF

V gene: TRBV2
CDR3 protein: ASSRENTEAF

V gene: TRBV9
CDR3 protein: ASSVEPGRYEAF

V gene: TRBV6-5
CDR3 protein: ASSYSGGWQYGYT

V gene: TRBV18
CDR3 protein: ASSSGLAGGNTQY

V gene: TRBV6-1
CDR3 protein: ASSARQARQF

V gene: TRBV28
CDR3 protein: ASSIAGTGLYEQY

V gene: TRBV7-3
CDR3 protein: ASSLTPGLDTGELF

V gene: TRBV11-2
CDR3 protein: ASSLFREQF

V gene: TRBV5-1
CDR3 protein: ASSSIQGILPYEQY

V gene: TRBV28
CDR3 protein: ASSSTTKGYEQY

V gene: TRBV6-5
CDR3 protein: ASRTGGRTSYEQY

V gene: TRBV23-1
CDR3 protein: ASSQSACDSSNQPQH

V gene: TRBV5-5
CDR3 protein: ASSVVPGQDVYGYT

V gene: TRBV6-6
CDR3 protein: ASSTGDSLQY

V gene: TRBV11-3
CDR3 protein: ASSLDGNTGELF